The present entry profiles one T cell receptor (beta chain) with its context. Its target is unknown. Profiled with immunoSEQ multiplex PCR; TCRdb holds only in-frame clones, not every one. The table has millions of clones, about 92% seen once. These data originate in a study of shared clonotypes between healthy human individuals. General study results and limits: Donor scarcity curtailed the genetic and exposure-history diversity represented herein.

The source is a man aged 18 to 29 in good health. The sample comprised naive CD4+ T cells sorted from blood. Indicated subset: CD45RA+ positively selected.

The chain's CDR3 is CASSAQGSSNQPQHF. The DNA for the CDR3 is TGTGCCAGCAGCGCACAGGGGAGTAGCAATCAGCCCCAGCATTTT. The V gene is TRBV9, the J gene TRBJ1-5, with 7 nucleotides matching TRBD1. Germline lookup yields CDR1 SGDLS and CDR2 YYNGEE. This CDR3 has 15 residues. Trimming removed 3 bases from V and 0 bases from J; junction bases left unmatched: 3.